This T cell receptor beta chain was profiled in a study of human T cells and chemical hapten exposure. A note on this clonotype: Its antigen remains unidentified.

Sample time point: patch test 1, 2 weeks after DPC sensitization. Treatment specified: therapeutic diphenylcyclopropenone sensitization with weekly scalp DPC. General study findings and limits: TCRs above 1 in 1000 frequency stayed constant with DPC sensitization.

The study's library attached unique molecular identifiers to single cDNA molecules. In TCRdb, the RACE reads were re-called with MiXCR into one record per CDR3 protein. This table holds some 170,000 distinct CDR3 sequences, about 22% found once. V lost 4 bases and J lost 5; bases outside the gene matches: 6. The CDR3 is made up of 14 amino acids. This specimen consisted of whole blood, obtained in connection with sensitization to the hapten diphenylcyclopropenone (DPC). The chain recombines TRBV12-3 or TRBV12-4 with TRBJ2-5; TRBD1 aligns across 8 bases. This clonotype originated in a woman in her forties or fifties with alopecia areata. Some clones in this sample may be carry-over from other donors' samples. CDR3 amino acids: CASSSGGAWETQYF. The CDR3 DNA is TGTGCCAGCAGTTCAGGGGGCGCCTGGGAGACCCAGTACTTC.